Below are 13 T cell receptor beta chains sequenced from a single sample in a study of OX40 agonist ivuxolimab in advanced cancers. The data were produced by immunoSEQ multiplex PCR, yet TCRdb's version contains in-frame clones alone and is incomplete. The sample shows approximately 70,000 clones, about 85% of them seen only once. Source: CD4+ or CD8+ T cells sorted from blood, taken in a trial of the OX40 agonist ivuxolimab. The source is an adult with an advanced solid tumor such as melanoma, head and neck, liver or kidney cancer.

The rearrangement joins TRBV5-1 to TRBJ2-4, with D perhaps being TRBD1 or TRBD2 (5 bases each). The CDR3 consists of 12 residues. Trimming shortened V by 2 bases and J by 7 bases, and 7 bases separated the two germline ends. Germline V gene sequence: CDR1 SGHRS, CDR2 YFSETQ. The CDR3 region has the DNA TGCGCCAGCAGCTTTGAGGGGAACATTCAGTACTTC. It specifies CASSFEGNIQYF.

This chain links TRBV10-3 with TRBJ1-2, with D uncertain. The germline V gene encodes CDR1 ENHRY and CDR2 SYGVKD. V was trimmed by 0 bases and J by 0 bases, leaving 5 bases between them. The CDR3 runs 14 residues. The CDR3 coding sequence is TGTGCCATCAGTGAGTCAACAGCTAACTATGGCTACACCTTC. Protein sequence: CAISESTANYGYTF.

CDR3 DNA: TGTGCCAGCTGCCCGGGGGGGCCGACAGATACGCAGTATTTT. Translation: CASCPGGPTDTQYF. V and J are TRBV6-5 and TRBJ2-3; TRBD2 matches at 8 bases. CDR3 size: 14 residues. V trimming: 8 bases; J trimming: 3 bases; junction bases outside the gene matches: 7. In germline, CDR1 is MNHEY, CDR2 SVGAGI.

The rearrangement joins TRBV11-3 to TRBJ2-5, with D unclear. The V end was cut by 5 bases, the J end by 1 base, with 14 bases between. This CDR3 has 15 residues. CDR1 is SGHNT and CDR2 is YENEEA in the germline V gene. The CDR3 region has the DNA TGTGCCAGCAGCCCGAATTCGATTTCCCAAGAGACCCAGTACTTC. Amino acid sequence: CASSPNSISQETQYF. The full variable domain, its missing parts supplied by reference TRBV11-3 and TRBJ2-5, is EAGVVQSPRYKIIEKKQPVAFWCNPISGHNTLYWYLQNLGQGPELLIRYENEEAVDDSQLPKDRFSAERLKGVDSTLKIQPAELGDSAVYLCASSPNSISQETQYFGPGTRLLVL.

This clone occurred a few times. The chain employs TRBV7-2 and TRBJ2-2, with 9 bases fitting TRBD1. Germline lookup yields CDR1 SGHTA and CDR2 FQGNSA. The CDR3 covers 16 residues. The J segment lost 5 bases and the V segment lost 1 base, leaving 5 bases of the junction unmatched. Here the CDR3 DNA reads TGTGCCAGCAGCTTAGAAATGGGACAGGGTACCGGGGAGCTGTTTTTT. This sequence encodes CASSLEMGQGTGELFF.

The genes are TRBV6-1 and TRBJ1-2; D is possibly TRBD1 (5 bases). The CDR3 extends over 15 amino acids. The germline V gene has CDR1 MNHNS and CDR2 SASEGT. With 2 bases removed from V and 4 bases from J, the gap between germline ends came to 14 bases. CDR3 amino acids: CASSENEGLGYGYTF. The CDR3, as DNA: TGTGCCAGCAGTGAAAATGAGGGGTTAGGCTATGGCTACACCTTC.

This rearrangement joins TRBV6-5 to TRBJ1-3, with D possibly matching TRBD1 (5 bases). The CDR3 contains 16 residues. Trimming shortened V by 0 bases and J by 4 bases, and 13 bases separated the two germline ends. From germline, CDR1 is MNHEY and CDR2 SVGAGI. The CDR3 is CASSYSLQARGNTIYF. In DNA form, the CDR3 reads TGTGCCAGCAGTTACTCGTTACAGGCCCGAGGAAACACCATATATTTT.

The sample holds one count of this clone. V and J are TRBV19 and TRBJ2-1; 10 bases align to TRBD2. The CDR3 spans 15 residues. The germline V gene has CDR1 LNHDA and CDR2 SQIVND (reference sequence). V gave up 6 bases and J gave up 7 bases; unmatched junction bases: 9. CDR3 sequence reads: CASRLIAGGVNEQFF. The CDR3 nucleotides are TGTGCCAGTAGATTAATAGCGGGGGGCGTTAATGAGCAGTTCTTC.

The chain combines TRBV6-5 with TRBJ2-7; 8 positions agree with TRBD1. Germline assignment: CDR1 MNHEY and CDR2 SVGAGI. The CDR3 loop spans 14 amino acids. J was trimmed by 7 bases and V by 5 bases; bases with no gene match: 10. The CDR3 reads CASSLQGAMGEQYF. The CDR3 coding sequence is TGTGCCAGCAGTCTGCAGGGGGCTATGGGAGAGCAGTACTTC.

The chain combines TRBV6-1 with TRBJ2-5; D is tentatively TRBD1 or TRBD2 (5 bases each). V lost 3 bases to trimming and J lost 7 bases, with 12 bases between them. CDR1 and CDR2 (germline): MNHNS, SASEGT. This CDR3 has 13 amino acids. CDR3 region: CASSDPRGVTQYF. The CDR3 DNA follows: TGTGCCAGCAGTGATCCCCGAGGGGTGACCCAGTACTTC.

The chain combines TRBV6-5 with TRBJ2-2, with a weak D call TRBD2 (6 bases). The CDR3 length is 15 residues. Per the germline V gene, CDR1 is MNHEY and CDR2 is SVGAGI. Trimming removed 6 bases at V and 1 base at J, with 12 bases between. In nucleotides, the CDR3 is TGTGCCAGCAGGCCGGGACTTCAGAACACCGGGGAGCTGTTTTTT. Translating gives CASRPGLQNTGELFF.

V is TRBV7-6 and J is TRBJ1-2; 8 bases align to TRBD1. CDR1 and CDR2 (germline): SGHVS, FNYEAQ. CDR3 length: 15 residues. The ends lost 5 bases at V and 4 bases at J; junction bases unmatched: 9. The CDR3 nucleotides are TGTGCCAGCAGCCCGACCCAGGGGGCTAGCTATGGCTACACCTTC. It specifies CASSPTQGASYGYTF.

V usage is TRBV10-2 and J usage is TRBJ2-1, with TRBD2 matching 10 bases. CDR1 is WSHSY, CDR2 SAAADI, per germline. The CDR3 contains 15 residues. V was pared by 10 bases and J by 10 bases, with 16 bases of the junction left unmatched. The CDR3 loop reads CATLYGAGGPREQFF. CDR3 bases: TGCGCCACCCTTTATGGAGCGGGAGGGCCGAGGGAGCAGTTCTTC.